The entry that follows covers one T cell receptor beta chain sequence. The antigen is not known. This specimen belongs to a study of T cell responses to AZD1222 COVID-19 vaccine. Whole-study findings and limits: It was only after the peak T cell response that any repertoires were sampled. Spike was spanned by vaccine-associated CD4 TCRs, which were dominant at 160-218 and 743-854. Only six or seven AZD1222 recipients tested seropositive at baseline. White British donors predominated, females outnumbered males, and clonal diversity was possibly underestimated.

TCRdb's copy holds only in-frame clones and misses some; the assay was immunoSEQ multiplex PCR. The repertoire has some 140,000 clones, roughly nine tenths of them found once; the top ten carry 5.5%. Between the trimmed V and J ends, which lost 7 bases and 4 bases, there was a span of 13 bases. CDR3 length equals 13 residues. The input for sequencing was peripheral blood, taken on day 0 of MenACWY control vaccination. This chain links TRBV12-3 or TRBV12-4 with TRBJ1-2; D remains ambiguous. The receptor was derived from an adult in good health. DNA for the CDR3: TGTGCCAGCAAAAAAGTCAGTGGCTATGGCTACACCTTC. This sequence encodes CASKKVSGYGYTF.